These T cell receptor beta chains were read from a single sample in a study of blood T cell repertoires in COVID-19. Sequencing used immunoSEQ multiplex PCR; TCRdb keeps in-frame clones, though not all of them. This sample has roughly 72,000 clones, with about four fifths found just once. Sequencing was done on a sample of peripheral blood. The receptors derive from a woman older than 75 with active or convalescent COVID-19. CDR3s include the opening cysteine and the closing phenylalanine or tryptophan. D genes are given only for firm matches. Some rows mark clone size as missing; the rest say once, few, many or name a class of expanded clone.

TRBJ2-5	TRBV7-9	NA	TRBD2	TGTGCCAGCAGCAGGGGACTAGCGGGGGCTTTGGAGACCCAGTACTTC	CASSRGLAGALETQYF
TRBJ2-5	TRBV7-9	NA	NA	TGTGCCAGCAGCCCGCCAGGATACCAAGAGACCCAGTACTTC	CASSPPGYQETQYF
TRBJ2-3	TRBV6-2/TRBV6-3	once	NA	TGTGCCAGCAGTTACTACCCCTTGACTGTCACAGATACGCAGTATTTT	CASSYYPLTVTDTQYF
TRBJ2-2	TRBV7-9	NA	NA	TGTGCCAGCAGCTTATCGTCCACCGGGGAGCTGTTTTTT	CASSLSSTGELFF
TRBJ2-5	TRBV18	NA	NA	TGTGCCAGCTCACCGGGCAGTCAACAAGAGACCCAGTACTTC	CASSPGSQQETQYF
TRBJ2-1	TRBV29-1	NA	NA	TGCAGCGTTGTCGAACGGTTCTCCTACAATGAGCAGTTCTTC	CSVVERFSYNEQFF
TRBJ2-7	TRBV19	NA	TRBD2	TGTGCCAGCAGGGAGGGGCGCGAGCAGTACTTC	CASREGREQYF
TRBJ2-3	TRBV5-5	NA	TRBD1	TGTGCCAGCATCAAGGACAGGACTACAGATACGCAGTATTTT	CASIKDRTTDTQYF
TRBJ1-1	TRBV27	few	TRBD1	TGTGCCAGCCAGGACAGGAGTAGGGCTGAAGCTTTCTTT	CASQDRSRAEAFF
TRBJ1-4	TRBV7-8	NA	TRBD1	TGTGCCAGCAGCTACAGGGGGCCTTCAACTAATGAAAAACTGTTTTTT	CASSYRGPSTNEKLFF
TRBJ1-2	TRBV28	once	TRBD1	TGTGCCAGCATTACCGGGACAGCAGCATATGGCTACACCTTC	CASITGTAAYGYTF
TRBJ2-3	TRBV29-1	NA	NA	TGCAGCGTTGAAGTCTATGGACTATTCACAGATACGCAGTATTTT	CSVEVYGLFTDTQYF
TRBJ2-7	TRBV6-4	NA	NA	TGTGCCAGCAGCCAGGAACTAGGGAGCTCCTACGAGCAGTACTTC	CASSQELGSSYEQYF
TRBJ1-1	TRBV6-5	NA	NA	TGTGCCAGCACGGCGACAGTAACCCTCACTGAAGCTTTCTTT	CASTATVTLTEAFF
TRBJ2-1	TRBV29-1	few	TRBD2	TGCAGCGTTGAAACCGGGGGGGCCGCCAATGAGCAGTTCTTC	CSVETGGAANEQFF
TRBJ2-5	TRBV3-1/TRBV3-2	few	TRBD2	TGTGCCAGCAGCTTCCGACGTTCCGGGAGGGTTCAAGAGACCCAGTACTTC	CASSFRRSGRVQETQYF
TRBJ2-7	TRBV28	once	NA	TGTGCCAGCAGTTATCCCCGCACAGGGAACCTATTCCAGTACGAGCAGTACTTC	CASSYPRTGNLFQYEQYF
TRBJ1-1	TRBV9	NA	NA	TGTGCCAGCAGCCGACAGTCCCTGAACACTGAAGCTTTCTTT	CASSRQSLNTEAFF
TRBJ1-2	TRBV18	NA	NA	TGTGCCAGCTCACCAACAGTTGCTTCGAACTATGGCTACACCTTC	CASSPTVASNYGYTF
TRBJ1-3	TRBV29-1	NA	TRBD1	TGCAGCATCACAGGGGCTTTGAACACCATATATTTT	CSITGALNTIYF
TRBJ1-4	TRBV7-6	NA	NA	TGTGCCAGCAGCTTGTACAGGAATGAAAAACTGTTTTTT	CASSLYRNEKLFF
TRBJ1-6	TRBV6-2/TRBV6-3	NA	NA	TGTGCCAGCAGTTACATCCAGGGCAATTCACCCCTCCACTTT	CASSYIQGNSPLHF
TRBJ1-6	TRBV6-5	NA	TRBD1	TGTGCCAGCAGTAAGACAGGGGGTAAGGGATCACCCCTCCACTTT	CASSKTGGKGSPLHF
TRBJ2-7	TRBV5-6	NA	TRBD2	TGTGCCAGCAGCTCCGTTTTAGCGGGAGGGCCTCAGGAGCAGTACTTC	CASSSVLAGGPQEQYF
TRBJ2-1	TRBV5-1	few	TRBD2	TGCGCCAGCAGCTTGTCGGGGGGGCTCAATGAGCAGTTCTTC	CASSLSGGLNEQFF
TRBJ2-7	TRBV27	NA	TRBD1	TGTGCCAGCAGTTTATCCCTGGACAGGGGACACGAGCAGTACTTC	CASSLSLDRGHEQYF
TRBJ2-3	TRBV7-2	once	TRBD1	TGTGCCAGCAGTTCGAACAGGGGGGCAGATACGCAGTATTTT	CASSSNRGADTQYF
TRBJ2-5	TRBV2	NA	TRBD1	TGTGCCAGCAGGGAACAGGGGGCTGTCCGAGAGACCCAGTACTTC	CASREQGAVRETQYF
TRBJ2-7	TRBV5-1	NA	TRBD1	TGCGCCAGCAGCTTGGCCGCAGGGGGTAGCTCCTACGAGCAGTACTTC	CASSLAAGGSSYEQYF
TRBJ1-1	TRBV3-1/TRBV3-2	NA	NA	TGTGCCAGCAGCTCGGCAAGGACCGGGGGGGCTTTCTTT	CASSSARTGGAFF
TRBJ2-7	TRBV6-6	NA	TRBD2	TGTGCCAGCTCGACTAGCGGTACCTACGAGCAGTACTTC	CASSTSGTYEQYF
TRBJ2-3	TRBV7-2	NA	NA	TGTGCCAGCAGCGGAGGGTTAACAGATACGCAGTATTTT	CASSGGLTDTQYF
TRBJ2-4	TRBV15	NA	TRBD2	TGTGCCACCAGCAGAGATCGTCATTTTAAGCGGCTAGCGGGGGACCTAGCCAAAAACATTCAGTACTTC	CATSRDRHFKRLAGDLAKNIQYF
TRBJ1-6	TRBV7-8	once	NA	TGTGCCAGCAGCTCCTCCCGGGACAAGAATTCACCCCTCCACTTT	CASSSSRDKNSPLHF
TRBJ2-2	TRBV7-9	NA	TRBD1	TGTGCCAGCAGTCGGGGGACAGGCGGGGAGCTGTTTTTT	CASSRGTGGELFF
TRBJ2-7	TRBV7-2	few	TRBD2	TGTGCCAGCAGCTTTACACTAGCGGGAGGGGAGCAGTACTTC	CASSFTLAGGEQYF
TRBJ1-2	TRBV7-9	NA	TRBD1	TGTGCCAGCAGCTCGGACAGGGGGCGGGACTATGGCTACACCTTC	CASSSDRGRDYGYTF
TRBJ1-5	TRBV19	NA	NA	TGTGCCAGTAGTATTATACAGGGTCTTCATCAGCCCCAGCATTTT	CASSIIQGLHQPQHF
TRBJ1-5	TRBV7-9	NA	NA	TGTGCCAGCAGCTTACAGGGACAGCCCCAGCATTTT	CASSLQGQPQHF
TRBJ1-1	TRBV2	NA	TRBD1	TGTGCCAGCAGGTCTTGGCAGGGGGCAGCTGAAGCTTTCTTT	CASRSWQGAAEAFF
TRBJ2-7	TRBV28	NA	NA	TGTGCCAGCAGACCACAGGGCCGAAGCTCCTACGAGCAGTACTTC	CASRPQGRSSYEQYF
TRBJ2-3	TRBV7-2	NA	TRBD2	TGTGCCAGCAGCTTAGCGACGCGGGGGGATACGCAGTATTTT	CASSLATRGDTQYF
TRBJ1-3	TRBV5-1	NA	TRBD1	TGCGCCAGCAGCTTGACAGGGGGCGCCTCTGGAAACACCATATATTTT	CASSLTGGASGNTIYF
TRBJ1-2	TRBV6-5	NA	NA	TGTGCCAGCAGTTACGACAGGAGCTATGGCTACACCTTC	CASSYDRSYGYTF
TRBJ2-5	TRBV12-3/TRBV12-4	NA	NA	TGTGCCAGCAGCCGCGAAGAGACCCAGTACTTC	CASSREETQYF
TRBJ2-1	TRBV6-2/TRBV6-3	NA	TRBD2	TGTGCCAGCAGTTATGGAGGGACTAGCGGGAGTAGGCAGTTCTTC	CASSYGGTSGSRQFF
TRBJ1-4	TRBV5-6	NA	TRBD1	TGTGCCAGCAGCTTGTTAGGGGGACAGAGCGGTTCGGAAAAACTGTTTTTT	CASSLLGGQSGSEKLFF
TRBJ2-1	TRBV4-3	NA	NA	TGCGCCAGCAGCCAAGATTGGGACATCTCCTACAATGAGCAGTTCTTC	CASSQDWDISYNEQFF
TRBJ1-6	TRBV5-1	NA	NA	TGCGCCAGCAGCGAACAGGGAAATAATTCACCCCTCCACTTT	CASSEQGNNSPLHF
TRBJ2-1	TRBV30	NA	TRBD2	TGTGCCTGGAGTAGGGGCGGGCTAGCGGAATCCTACAATGAGCAGTTCTTC	CAWSRGGLAESYNEQFF
TRBJ1-6	TRBV2	NA	NA	TGTGCCAGCACACCAGGGGTTAGTTCACCCCTCCACTTT	CASTPGVSSPLHF
TRBJ1-1	TRBV6-5	NA	NA	TGTGCCAGCAGCCCCACCGACAGATCGAACACTGAAGCTTTCTTT	CASSPTDRSNTEAFF
TRBJ2-7	TRBV2	NA	NA	TGTGCCAGCAGTGAAGCTTTTAGGACATGGCAGTACTTC	CASSEAFRTWQYF
TRBJ2-1	TRBV15	NA	NA	TGTGCCACCAGCACCCTATGGGGGGACCCTTACAATGAGCAGTTCTTC	CATSTLWGDPYNEQFF
TRBJ2-5	TRBV19	NA	NA	TGTGCCAGTAGTATGCTAGACCTCTACCAAGAGACCCAGTACTTC	CASSMLDLYQETQYF
TRBJ2-7	TRBV7-2	NA	TRBD2	TGTGCCAGCAGCCCCCGGGGTAGCGGGAGATACGAGCAGTACTTC	CASSPRGSGRYEQYF
TRBJ1-1	TRBV18	NA	NA	TGTGCCAGCTCACCGAGGGCAGCGGACACTGAAGCTTTCTTT	CASSPRAADTEAFF
TRBJ2-1	TRBV20-1	NA	NA	TGCAGTGCCCACCGCCAGTCTGAGCAGTTCTTC	CSAHRQSEQFF
TRBJ2-5	TRBV7-9	NA	TRBD2	TGTGCCAGCAGCCCAGCGGGGCAAGAGACCCAGTACTTC	CASSPAGQETQYF